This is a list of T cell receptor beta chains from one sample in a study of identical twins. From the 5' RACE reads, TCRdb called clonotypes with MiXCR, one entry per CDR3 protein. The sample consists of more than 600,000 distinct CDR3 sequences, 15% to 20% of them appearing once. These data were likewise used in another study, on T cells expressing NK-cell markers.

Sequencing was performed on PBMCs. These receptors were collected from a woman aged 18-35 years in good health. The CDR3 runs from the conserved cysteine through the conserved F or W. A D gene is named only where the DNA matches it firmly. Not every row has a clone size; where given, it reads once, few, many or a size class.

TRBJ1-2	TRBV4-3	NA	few	CASSQDLSWRGYYGYTF	TGCGCCAGCAGCCAAGATCTTAGTTGGAGGGGATACTATGGCTACACCTTC
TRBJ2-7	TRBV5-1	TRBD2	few	CASSLSRGLAMNEQYF	TGCGCCAGCAGCTTGTCCCGCGGACTAGCCATGAACGAGCAGTACTTC
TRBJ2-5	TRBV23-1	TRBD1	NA	CASSHGTGGEETQYF	TGCGCCAGCAGTCACGGGACAGGGGGCGAAGAGACCCAGTACTTC
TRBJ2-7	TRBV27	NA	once	CASRLNRESSYEQYF	TGTGCCAGCAGACTCAACCGGGAGAGCTCCTACGAGCAGTACTTC
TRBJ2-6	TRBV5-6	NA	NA	CASSLFIGSGANVLTF	TGTGCCAGCAGCTTGTTCATTGGATCTGGGGCCAACGTCCTGACTTTC
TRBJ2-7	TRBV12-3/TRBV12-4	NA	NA	CASRTGIEQYF	TGTGCCAGCAGAACGGGGATCGAGCAGTACTTC
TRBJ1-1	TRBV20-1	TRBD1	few	CSAPKPGTGATEAFF	TGCAGTGCCCCGAAACCCGGGACAGGGGCGACTGAAGCTTTCTTT
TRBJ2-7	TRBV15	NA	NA	CATSRLTESYEQYF	TGTGCCACCAGCCGACTGACAGAGTCTTACGAGCAGTACTTC
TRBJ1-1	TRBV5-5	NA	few	CASGEQGGDTEAFF	TGTGCCAGCGGAGAGCAGGGTGGGGACACTGAAGCTTTCTTT
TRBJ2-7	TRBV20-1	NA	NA	CSAQFGSSYEQYF	TGCAGTGCCCAGTTTGGGAGCTCCTACGAGCAGTACTTC
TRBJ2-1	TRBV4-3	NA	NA	CASSPFLRPAANEQFF	TGCGCCAGCAGCCCCTTTTTGAGGCCAGCGGCCAATGAGCAGTTCTTC
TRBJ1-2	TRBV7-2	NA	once	CASSLQGRKANYGYTF	TGTGCCAGCAGCTTACAGGGGCGCAAGGCTAACTATGGCTACACCTTC
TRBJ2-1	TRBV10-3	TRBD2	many	CAISESKGKAGGPWEQFF	TGTGCCATCAGTGAGTCGAAAGGAAAAGCGGGAGGGCCTTGGGAGCAGTTCTTC
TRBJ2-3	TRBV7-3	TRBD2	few	CASSLSGGRDTQYF	TGTGCCAGCAGCTTAAGCGGGGGGCGAGATACGCAGTATTTT
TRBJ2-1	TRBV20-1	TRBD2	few	CSARTSLNGDEQFF	TGCAGTGCGAGGACTAGTCTCAACGGGGATGAGCAGTTCTTC
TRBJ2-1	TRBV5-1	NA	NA	CASSSVPQGSNEQFF	TGCGCCAGCAGCTCTGTCCCACAGGGCAGCAATGAGCAGTTCTTC
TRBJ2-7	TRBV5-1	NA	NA	CASSPGRPVVYEQYF	TGCGCCAGCAGCCCGGGACGGCCGGTGGTGTACGAGCAGTACTTC
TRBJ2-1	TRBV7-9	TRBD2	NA	CASSPLVTSGRFNEQFF	TGTGCCAGCAGCCCACTGGTTACTAGCGGGAGATTCAATGAGCAGTTCTTC
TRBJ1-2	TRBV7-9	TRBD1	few	CASSLGQVDSGYTF	TGTGCCAGCAGCTTGGGACAGGTTGATAGTGGCTACACCTTC
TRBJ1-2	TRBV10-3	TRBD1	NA	CAISEPDRGDGYTF	TGTGCCATCAGTGAGCCGGACAGGGGCGATGGCTACACCTTC
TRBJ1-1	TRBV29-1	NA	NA	CSVGGGIAEAFF	TGCAGCGTTGGAGGGGGAATCGCTGAAGCTTTCTTT
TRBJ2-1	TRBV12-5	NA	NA	CASGLTTWGEQFF	TGTGCTAGTGGTTTGACGACCTGGGGTGAGCAGTTCTTC
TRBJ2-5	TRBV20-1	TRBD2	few	CSASKREGETQYF	TGCAGTGCCAGCAAGCGGGAAGGGGAGACCCAGTACTTC
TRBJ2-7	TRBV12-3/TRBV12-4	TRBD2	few	CASSPLAGGAYEQYF	TGTGCCAGCAGTCCCCTAGCGGGGGGGGCCTACGAGCAGTACTTC
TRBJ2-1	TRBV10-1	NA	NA	CASTRDRIQGEQFF	TGCGCCAGCACAAGAGACAGGATCCAGGGGGAGCAGTTCTTC
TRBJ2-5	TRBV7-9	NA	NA	CASGRAETQYF	TGTGCCAGCGGCAGGGCAGAGACCCAGTACTTC
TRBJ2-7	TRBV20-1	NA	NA	CSARTPGTHYEQYF	TGCAGTGCTAGAACACCCGGGACTCACTACGAGCAGTACTTC
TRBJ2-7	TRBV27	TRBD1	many	CASSPDRRRSYEQYF	TGTGCCAGCAGCCCGGACAGGCGTAGGTCCTACGAGCAGTACTTC
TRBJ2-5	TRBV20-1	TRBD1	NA	CSAAPGTAKETQYF	TGCAGTGCGGCTCCCGGGACAGCGAAAGAGACCCAGTACTTC